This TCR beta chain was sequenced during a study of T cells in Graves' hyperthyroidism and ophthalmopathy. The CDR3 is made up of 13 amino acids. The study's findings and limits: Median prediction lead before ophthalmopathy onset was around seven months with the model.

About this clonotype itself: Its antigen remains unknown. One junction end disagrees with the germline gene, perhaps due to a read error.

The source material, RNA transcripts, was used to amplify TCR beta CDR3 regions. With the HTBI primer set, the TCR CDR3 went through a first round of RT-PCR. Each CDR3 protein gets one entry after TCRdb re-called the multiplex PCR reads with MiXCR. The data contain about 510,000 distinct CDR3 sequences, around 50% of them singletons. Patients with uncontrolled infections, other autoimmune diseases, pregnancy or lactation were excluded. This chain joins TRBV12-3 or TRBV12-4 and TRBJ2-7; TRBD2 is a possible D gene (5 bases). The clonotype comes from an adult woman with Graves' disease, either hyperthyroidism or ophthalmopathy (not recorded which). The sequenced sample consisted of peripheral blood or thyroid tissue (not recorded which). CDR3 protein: CTSGVEEDYEQYF. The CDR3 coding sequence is TGTACCAGCGGCGTAGAAGAAGATTACGAGCAGTACTTC.